A selection of T cell receptor beta chains follows, all from one sample in a study of early T cells in non-severe SARS-CoV-2 infection. TCRdb itself ran the 5' RACE reads through MiXCR, one entry per CDR3 protein. The data hold around 70,000 distinct CDR3 sequences, with less than 12% observed a single time. Source: whole blood, taken at baseline. These TCRs come from an adult who was a healthcare worker with PCR-confirmed SARS-CoV-2 infection or an uninfected control (not recorded which). CDR3s include the opening cysteine and the closing phenylalanine or tryptophan. D genes are given only for firm matches. Expanded clones get a size class; other rows say once, few or many, or leave the size out.

V gene,clone size,D gene,J gene,CDR3 protein,CDR3 DNA
TRBV7-6,few,-,TRBJ1-6,CASSSGVGSRNSPLHF,TGTGCCAGCAGCTCCGGTGTGGGGTCTCGGAATTCACCCCTCCACTTT
TRBV5-1,-,-,TRBJ2-4,CASSKDRSKNIQYF,TGCGCCAGCAGCAAAGACAGGTCCAAAAACATTCAGTACTTC
TRBV7-6,-,TRBD2,TRBJ2-2,CASSLPPGLAGTPVTGELFF,TGTGCCAGCAGCCTTCCCCCGGGACTAGCGGGAACTCCGGTCACCGGGGAGCTGTTTTTT
TRBV6-2/TRBV6-3,many,-,TRBJ1-5,CASSYSWESTVDF,TGTGCCAGCAGTTATTCGTGGGAGTCCACCGTAGATTTT
TRBV28,-,-,TRBJ2-3,CASSWNRQPDTQYF,TGTGCCAGCAGTTGGAACAGACAGCCAGATACGCAGTATTTT
TRBV4-1,-,-,TRBJ1-3,CASSQRPGNTIYF,TGCGCCAGCAGCCAGAGGCCTGGAAACACCATATATTTT
TRBV4-3,many,TRBD2,TRBJ2-5,CASSLGTSGSPQYF,TGCGCCAGCAGCCTGGGGACTAGCGGGAGTCCCCAGTACTTC
TRBV6-5,many,-,TRBJ1-5,CASRPLSYSNQPQHF,TGTGCCAGCAGACCGCTAAGCTATAGCAATCAGCCCCAGCATTTT
TRBV9,many,TRBD2,TRBJ2-7,CASSVGSGIATYEQYF,TGTGCCAGCAGCGTAGGTAGCGGGATAGCCACCTACGAGCAGTACTTC
TRBV27,many,-,TRBJ2-5,CASSLTNQETQYF,TGTGCCAGCAGTTTGACAAACCAAGAGACCCAGTACTTC
TRBV20-1,-,-,TRBJ2-7,CSARSAGAYEQYF,TGCAGTGCTAGATCGGCAGGGGCCTACGAGCAGTACTTC
TRBV12-3/TRBV12-4,many,-,TRBJ2-1,CASSLDTGFSYNEQFF,TGTGCCAGCAGCTTAGACACAGGATTTTCCTACAATGAGCAGTTCTTC
TRBV25-1,-,-,TRBJ1-6,CASSESMTRPLHF,TGTGCCAGCAGTGAATCAATGACGCGACCCCTCCACTTT
TRBV7-2,few,-,TRBJ1-6,CASSLGANSPLHF,TGTGCCAGCAGCTTAGGGGCCAATTCACCCCTCCACTTT
TRBV14,-,TRBD2,TRBJ2-7,CASRPSGNFYEQYF,TGTGCCAGCAGGCCTAGCGGGAACTTCTACGAGCAGTACTTC
TRBV2,many,-,TRBJ1-6,CASSNRENYNSPLHF,TGTGCCAGCAGTAACAGGGAAAACTATAATTCACCCCTCCACTTT
TRBV28,many,-,TRBJ1-1,CASSTPRSGATEAFF,TGTGCCAGCAGTACTCCTCGGTCAGGGGCCACTGAAGCTTTCTTT
TRBV7-6,many,TRBD1,TRBJ1-1,CASSLARGSNTEAFF,TGTGCCAGCAGCCTTGCCAGGGGGTCGAACACTGAAGCTTTCTTT
TRBV12-3/TRBV12-4,few,-,TRBJ1-4,CASSFFVNEKLFF,TGTGCCAGCAGTTTTTTTGTTAATGAAAAACTGTTTTTT
TRBV15,many,TRBD2,TRBJ2-7,CATSRGTGGNYEQYF,TGTGCCACCAGCAGAGGGACGGGAGGGAACTACGAGCAGTACTTC
TRBV21-1,many,-,TRBJ2-6,CASSGGVGANVLTF,TGTGCCAGCTCAGGCGGAGTAGGCGCCAACGTCCTGACTTTC
TRBV7-2,many,TRBD2,TRBJ2-1,CASSRDFAGGAQFF,TGTGCCAGCAGTAGGGACTTTGCGGGAGGAGCGCAGTTCTTC
TRBV29-1,-,-,TRBJ1-2,CSSTGVGDPYGYTF,TGCAGCTCCACGGGTGTTGGGGACCCCTATGGCTACACCTTC
TRBV5-1,many,TRBD2,TRBJ2-1,CASSILAGSYNEQFF,TGCGCCAGCAGCATTCTAGCGGGATCTTACAATGAGCAGTTCTTC
TRBV20-1,few,TRBD2,TRBJ2-1,CSARAGTSGSYNEQFF,TGCAGTGCTAGAGCCGGGACTAGCGGGTCCTACAATGAGCAGTTCTTC
TRBV29-1,-,-,TRBJ2-7,CSVRDSEPYEQYF,TGCAGCGTTCGTGACTCCGAGCCTTACGAGCAGTACTTC
TRBV27,-,-,TRBJ1-2,CASSPHPGGFNGYTF,TGTGCCAGCAGTCCCCACCCGGGGGGTTTTAATGGCTACACCTTC
TRBV7-9,-,TRBD2,TRBJ2-1,CASSSTSGSVNEQFF,TGTGCCAGCAGCTCCACTAGCGGGAGTGTCAATGAGCAGTTCTTC
TRBV27,few,-,TRBJ2-3,CASSFSIRGEMADTQYF,TGTGCCAGCAGTTTTTCGATTCGAGGGGAGATGGCAGATACGCAGTATTTT
TRBV5-1,many,-,TRBJ1-1,CASSLNRVAFAAFF,TGCGCCAGCAGCTTGAACAGGGTAGCATTCGCAGCTTTCTTT
TRBV5-1,many,TRBD1,TRBJ1-2,CASSLTGQGGYGYTF,TGCGCCAGCAGCTTGACCGGACAGGGAGGCTATGGCTACACCTTC
TRBV28,many,-,TRBJ1-5,CASSLPAGVNSPQHF,TGTGCCAGCAGTTTACCGGCAGGTGTTAATTCGCCCCAGCATTTT
TRBV4-3,few,-,TRBJ1-5,CASSQYSNQPQHF,TGCGCCAGCAGCCAATATAGCAATCAGCCCCAGCATTTT
TRBV6-2/TRBV6-3,many,TRBD1,TRBJ2-7,CASSSPSGGNYEQYF,TGTGCCAGCAGTTCGCCATCAGGGGGTAACTACGAGCAGTACTTC
TRBV11-2,-,TRBD1,TRBJ2-1,CASSLDQGAGILSNEQFF,TGTGCCAGCAGCTTAGACCAGGGGGCCGGGATACTTAGTAATGAGCAGTTCTTC
TRBV2,few,-,TRBJ2-3,CASGDFTDTQYF,TGTGCCAGCGGGGATTTCACAGATACGCAGTATTTT
TRBV28,many,TRBD2,TRBJ2-1,CASKPSGTGSSYNEQFF,TGTGCCAGCAAACCTAGCGGGACGGGAAGCTCCTACAATGAGCAGTTCTTC
TRBV29-1,many,TRBD1,TRBJ2-7,CSARQGARYEQYF,TGCAGCGCTCGACAGGGGGCCCGATACGAGCAGTACTTC
TRBV27,-,TRBD1,TRBJ1-2,CASSRGQGAAGYTF,TGTGCCAGCAGTAGGGGACAGGGGGCGGCTGGCTACACCTTC
TRBV29-1,many,-,TRBJ1-2,CSVIRERWYGYTF,TGCAGCGTTATACGGGAGAGGTGGTATGGCTACACCTTC
TRBV29-1,few,TRBD1,TRBJ2-1,CSVATGQINEQFF,TGCAGCGTTGCTACGGGACAGATCAATGAGCAGTTCTTC
TRBV18,many,-,TRBJ2-7,CASSQIYGIIDEQYF,TGTGCCAGCTCCCAAATTTACGGGATTATTGACGAGCAGTACTTC
TRBV6-2/TRBV6-3,-,TRBD1,TRBJ2-1,CASSYPPPTRDRRNEQFF,TGTGCCAGCAGTTACCCGCCCCCTACGCGGGACAGGCGAAATGAGCAGTTCTTC
TRBV6-2/TRBV6-3,-,-,TRBJ2-6,CANSKMREKGSGANVLTF,TGTGCCAACAGTAAAATGCGGGAAAAAGGCTCTGGGGCCAACGTCCTGACTTTC
TRBV25-1,many,TRBD2,TRBJ2-1,CASSEYTSGRKAEQFF,TGTGCCAGCAGTGAATATACTAGCGGGAGAAAAGCTGAGCAGTTCTTC
TRBV28,many,TRBD2,TRBJ2-1,CASGRREGLFYEQFF,TGTGCCAGCGGTAGGCGGGAGGGCCTCTTCTATGAGCAGTTCTTC
TRBV11-3,many,-,TRBJ2-7,CASSPGPGAYEQYF,TGTGCCAGCAGCCCCGGGCCGGGGGCCTACGAGCAGTACTTC
TRBV20-1,many,TRBD1,TRBJ1-1,CSATPRGTGLNTEAFF,TGCAGTGCTACACCCCGCGGGACAGGGCTGAACACTGAAGCTTTCTTT
TRBV7-2,few,TRBD2,TRBJ2-7,CASSLGGRPEQYF,TGTGCCAGCAGCTTAGGCGGGAGGCCCGAGCAGTACTTC
TRBV7-2,-,-,TRBJ2-6,CASSLAGHPNVLTF,TGTGCCAGCAGCTTAGCCGGCCACCCCAACGTCCTGACTTTC
TRBV29-1,few,-,TRBJ2-7,CSASQGIYEQYF,TGCAGCGCGTCACAGGGTATCTACGAGCAGTACTTC
TRBV10-3,many,-,TRBJ2-7,CAISYSSSGSYEQYF,TGTGCCATCAGCTATAGCTCCTCCGGGTCTTACGAGCAGTACTTC
TRBV12-3/TRBV12-4,many,TRBD1,TRBJ2-7,CASSPTGGTREQYF,TGTGCCAGCAGCCCGACAGGGGGGACGAGAGAGCAGTACTTC